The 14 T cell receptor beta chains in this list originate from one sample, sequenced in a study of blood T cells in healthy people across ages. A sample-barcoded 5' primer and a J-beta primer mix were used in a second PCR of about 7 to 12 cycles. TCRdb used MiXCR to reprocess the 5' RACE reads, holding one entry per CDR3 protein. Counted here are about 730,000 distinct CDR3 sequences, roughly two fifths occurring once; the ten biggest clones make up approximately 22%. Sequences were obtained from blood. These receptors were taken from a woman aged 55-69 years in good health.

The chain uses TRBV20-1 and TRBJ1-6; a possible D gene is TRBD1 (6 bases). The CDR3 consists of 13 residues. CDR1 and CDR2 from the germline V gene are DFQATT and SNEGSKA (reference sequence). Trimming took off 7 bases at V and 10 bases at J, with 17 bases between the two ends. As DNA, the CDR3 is TGCAGTGGGACAGTGCTCGGGCAATCACCCCTCCACTTT. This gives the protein CSGTVLGQSPLHF.

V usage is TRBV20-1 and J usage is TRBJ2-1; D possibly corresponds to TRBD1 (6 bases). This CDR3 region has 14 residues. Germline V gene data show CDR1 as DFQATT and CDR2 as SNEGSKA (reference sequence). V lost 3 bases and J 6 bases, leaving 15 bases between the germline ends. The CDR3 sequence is CSARFQGSGNEQFF. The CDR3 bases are TGCAGTGCTAGGTTTCAGGGGTCGGGCAATGAGCAGTTCTTC.

The CDR3 spells CASSQETRRAYEQYF. The CDR3 region has the DNA TGTGCCAGCAGCCAAGAAACGAGGCGGGCGTACGAGCAGTACTTC. The chain joins TRBV14 to TRBJ2-5; weak D call: TRBD2 (5 bases). With the DNA end fitting TRBJ2-7 better, the J assignment may be wrong. Germline V CDR1 and CDR2: SGHDN, FVKESK. The CDR3 runs 15 residues.

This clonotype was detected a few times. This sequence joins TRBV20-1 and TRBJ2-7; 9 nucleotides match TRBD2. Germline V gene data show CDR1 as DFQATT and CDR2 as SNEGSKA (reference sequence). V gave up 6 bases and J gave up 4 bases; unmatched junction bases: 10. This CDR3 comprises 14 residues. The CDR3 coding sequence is TGCAGTGCGAGACTAGCGGCCACATGGTACGAGCAGTACTTC. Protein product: CSARLAATWYEQYF.

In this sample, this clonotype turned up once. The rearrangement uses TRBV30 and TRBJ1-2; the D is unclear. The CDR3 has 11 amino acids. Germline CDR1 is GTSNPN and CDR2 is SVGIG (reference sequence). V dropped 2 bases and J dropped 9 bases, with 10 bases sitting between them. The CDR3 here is CAWSTDGSYTF. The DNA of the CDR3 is TGTGCCTGGAGTACTGACGGGAGCTACACCTTC.

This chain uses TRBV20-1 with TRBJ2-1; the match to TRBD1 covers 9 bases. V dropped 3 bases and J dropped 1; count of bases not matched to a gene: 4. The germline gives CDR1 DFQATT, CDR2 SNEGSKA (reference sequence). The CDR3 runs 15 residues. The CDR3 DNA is TGCAGTGCTAGTCTAGGGACAGGGTCCTACAATGAGCAGTTCTTC. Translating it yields CSASLGTGSYNEQFF.

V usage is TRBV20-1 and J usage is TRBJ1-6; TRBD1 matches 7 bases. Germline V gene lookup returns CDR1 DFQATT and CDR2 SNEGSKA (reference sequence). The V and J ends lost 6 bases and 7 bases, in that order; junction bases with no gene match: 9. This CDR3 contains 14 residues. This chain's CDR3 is CSAKDRAGNSPLHF. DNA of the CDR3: TGCAGTGCAAAAGACAGGGCAGGGAATTCACCCCTCCACTTT.

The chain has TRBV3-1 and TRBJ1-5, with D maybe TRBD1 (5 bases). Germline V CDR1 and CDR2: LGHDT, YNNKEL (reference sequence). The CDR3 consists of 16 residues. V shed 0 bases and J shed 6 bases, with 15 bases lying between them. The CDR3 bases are TGTGCCAGCAGCCAAGATCCGATAGGGGCTGGTCAGCCCCAGCATTTT. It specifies CASSQDPIGAGQPQHF.

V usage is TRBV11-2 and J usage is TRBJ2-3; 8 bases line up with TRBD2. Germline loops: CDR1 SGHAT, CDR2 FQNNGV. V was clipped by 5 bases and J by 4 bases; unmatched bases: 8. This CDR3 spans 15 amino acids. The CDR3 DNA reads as TGTGCCAGCAGCATACTAGCGGCTAGCGCAGATACGCAGTATTTT. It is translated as CASSILAASADTQYF.

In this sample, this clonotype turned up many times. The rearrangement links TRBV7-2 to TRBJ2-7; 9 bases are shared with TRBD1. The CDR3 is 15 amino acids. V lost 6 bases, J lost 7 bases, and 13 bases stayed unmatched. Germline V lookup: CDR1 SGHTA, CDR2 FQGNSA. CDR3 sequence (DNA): TGTGCCAGCAGTTCCACAGGGGGCGCCCCGGGTGAGCAGTACTTC. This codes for CASSSTGGAPGEQYF.

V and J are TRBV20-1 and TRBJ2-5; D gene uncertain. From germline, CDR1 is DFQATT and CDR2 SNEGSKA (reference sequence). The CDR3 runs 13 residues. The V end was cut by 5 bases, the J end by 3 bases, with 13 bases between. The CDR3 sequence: CSAGSAVEETQYF. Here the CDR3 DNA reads TGCAGTGCTGGGTCGGCGGTAGAAGAGACCCAGTACTTC.

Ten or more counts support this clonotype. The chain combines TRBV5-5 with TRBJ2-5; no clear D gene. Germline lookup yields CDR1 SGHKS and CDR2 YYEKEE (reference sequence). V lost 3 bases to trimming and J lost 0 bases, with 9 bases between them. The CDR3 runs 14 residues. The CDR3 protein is CASSSDLYQETQYF. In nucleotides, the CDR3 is TGTGCCAGCAGCTCCGACTTATACCAAGAGACCCAGTACTTC.

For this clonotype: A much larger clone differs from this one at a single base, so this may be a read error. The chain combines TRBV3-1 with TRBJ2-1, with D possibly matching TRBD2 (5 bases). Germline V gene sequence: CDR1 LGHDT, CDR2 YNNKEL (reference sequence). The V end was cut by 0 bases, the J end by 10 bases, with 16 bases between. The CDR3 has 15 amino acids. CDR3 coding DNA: TGTGCCAGCAGCCAAGATTTGGACTCTTCCTACGAGCAGTTCTTC. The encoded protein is CASSQDLDSSYEQFF.

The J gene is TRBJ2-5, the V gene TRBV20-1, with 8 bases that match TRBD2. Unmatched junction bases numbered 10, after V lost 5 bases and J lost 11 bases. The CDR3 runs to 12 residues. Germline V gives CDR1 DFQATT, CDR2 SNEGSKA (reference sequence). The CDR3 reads CSAASGSNEQYF. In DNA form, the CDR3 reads TGCAGTGCTGCCAGCGGGAGCAATGAGCAGTACTTC.